The 21 T cell receptor beta chains given below trace back to one sample, sequenced in a study of CD8+CD57+ T cells in acquired aplastic anemia. Template material for TCR beta VDJ and CDR3 profiling consisted of genomic DNA. TCRdb reprocessed the reads via MiXCR and lists one record per CDR3 protein. The data show 250,000 or so distinct CDR3 sequences, around half seen once. It was patients with CD8+CD57+ cell expansion by flow cytometry who were chosen for sequencing. Sample: sorted CD4+, CD8+, or CD8+CD57+ T cells (not recorded which) from PBMCs. The receptors come from a human donor with aplastic anemia.

This clonotype has ten or more counts. The chain couples TRBV7-9 to TRBJ1-5; D not certain. Between the trimmed V and J ends, which lost 5 bases and 7 bases, there was a span of 15 bases. The CDR3 length is 14 residues. Looked up from germline, CDR1 is SEHNR and CDR2 is FQNEAQ (reference sequence). The CDR3, as DNA: TGTGCCAGCAGCGATACTACGGGCATGCAGCCCCAGCATTTT. Its translation: CASSDTTGMQPQHF.

This clonotype was seen more than once but under ten times. The chain combines TRBV20-1 with TRBJ2-7, with 12 bases identical to TRBD2. The germline gives CDR1 DFQATT, CDR2 SNEGSKA (reference sequence). The CDR3 has 14 amino acids. V shed 3 bases and J 4 bases; nucleotides not matched to a gene: 4. Here the CDR3 DNA reads TGCAGTGCTAGGAAACTAGCGGGGGGATACGAGCAGTACTTC. This codes for CSARKLAGGYEQYF.

This clonotype was recorded many times. This rearrangement joins TRBV7-6 to TRBJ2-6, with 7 bases fitting TRBD2. The germline V gene encodes CDR1 SGHVS and CDR2 FNYEAQ. V trimming: 7 bases; J trimming: 0 bases; junction bases outside the gene matches: 9. This CDR3 has 17 residues. The chain's CDR3 is CASTLGRVPSGANVLTF. CDR3 nucleotides: TGTGCCAGCACCCTAGGGAGGGTCCCCTCTGGGGCCAACGTCCTGACTTTC. Together with reference TRBV7-6 and TRBJ2-6, the CDR3 gives the full variable domain: GAGVSQSPRYKVTKRGQDVALRCDPISGHVSLYWYRQALGQGPEFLTYFNYEAQQDKSGLPNDRFSAERPEGSISTLTIQRTEQRDSAMYRCASTLGRVPSGANVLTFGAGSRLTVL.

This clonotype was picked up many times. This chain uses TRBV7-9 with TRBJ1-2, with 7 nucleotides matching TRBD1. Germline CDR1 reads SEHNR; CDR2 reads FQNEAQ (reference sequence). The CDR3 is made up of 14 amino acids. Germline trimming cut 4 bases from V and 5 bases from J; bases unmatched to any gene: 7. The CDR3 sequence is CASSSGTEKYGYTF. In DNA form, the CDR3 reads TGTGCCAGCAGCTCCGGGACAGAAAAGTATGGCTACACCTTC.

This clonotype was detected many times. The rearrangement joins TRBV9 to TRBJ1-2; 7 bases match TRBD1. The CDR3 length is 12 residues. The V segment lost 6 bases and the J segment 7 bases; nucleotides outside the gene matches: 6. Germline CDR1 and CDR2: SGDLS and YYNGEE. CDR3 sequence: CASTDRDFGYTF. CDR3 DNA: TGTGCCAGCACCGACAGGGATTTTGGCTACACCTTC.

This clonotype was detected many times. V usage is TRBV7-9 and J usage is TRBJ2-5; possible D gene TRBD2, 5 bases. The CDR3 is made up of 16 amino acids. The germline V gene encodes CDR1 SEHNR and CDR2 FQNEAQ (reference sequence). Between the trimmed V and J ends, which lost 5 bases and 5 bases, there was a span of 21 bases. This chain's CDR3 is CASSPNGEGDRETQYF. CDR3 bases: TGTGCCAGCAGCCCCAATGGCGAGGGAGATAGGGAGACCCAGTACTTC.

Details on this clonotype: Relative to the germline gene, one junction end is altered; a read error may explain this. The CDR3 is CATQQGVLFF. The CDR3 nucleotides are TGTGCAACTCAACAGGGGGTGCTGTTTTTT. This rearrangement joins TRBV7-8 to TRBJ2-2; 8 nucleotides align to TRBD1. The CDR3 covers 10 residues. CDR1 and CDR2 (germline): SGHVS, FQNEAQ.

This chain uses TRBV10-1 with TRBJ1-1, with 8 bases lining up with TRBD1. Germline V gene data show CDR1 as WNHNN and CDR2 as SYGVQD (reference sequence). This CDR3 spans 16 amino acids. V was pared by 0 bases and J by 1 base, with 4 bases of the junction left unmatched. In DNA form, the CDR3 reads TGCGCCAGCAGTGAGTCCCGGACAGGGAAGAACACTGAAGCTTTCTTT. Protein product: CASSESRTGKNTEAFF.

Concerning this clonotype: A read error is likely, as this CDR3 ends without the conserved phenylalanine or tryptophan. DNA of the CDR3: TGTGCCGGTAGTACCCTACAGGGGTCGTTCTTCTACGAGCAGTACCTC. Amino acids: CAGSTLQGSFFYEQYL. The V gene is TRBV11-3, the J gene TRBJ2-7; 7 positions match TRBD1. The CDR3 contains 16 residues. Germline loops: CDR1 SGHNT, CDR2 YENEEA. Trimming cost V 11 bases and J 3 bases; bases outside gene matches: 19.

The genes are TRBV20-1 and TRBJ2-1, with D possibly being TRBD1 or TRBD2 (6 bases each). CDR3 length equals 14 residues. V shed 3 bases and J shed 4 bases, with 13 bases lying between them. Germline V gene sequence: CDR1 DFQATT, CDR2 SNEGSKA (reference sequence). The CDR3 nucleotides are TGCAGTGCTAGCGAGGGGGGATTTTACAATGAGCAGTTCTTC. This encodes CSASEGGFYNEQFF.

The V call is TRBV7-8, the J call TRBJ1-2, with D possibly being TRBD1 (5 bases). The V gene's germline CDR1 is SGHVS and CDR2 FQNEAQ. The V and J ends lost 6 bases and 6 bases respectively, with 14 bases between them. The CDR3 covers 13 residues. Here the CDR3 reads CASRSGAADGYTF. DNA of the CDR3: TGTGCCAGCAGGAGCGGGGCAGCAGATGGCTACACCTTC.

J is TRBJ2-5 and V is TRBV14, with D possibly being TRBD2 (6 bases). CDR3 length: 13 amino acids. CDR1 is SGHDN and CDR2 is FVKESK in the germline V gene. Trimming pared 4 bases from V and 2 bases from J, leaving 8 bases between. DNA of the CDR3: TGTGCCAGCAGCCGGGGACTTCAAGAGACCCAGTACTTC. Encoded protein: CASSRGLQETQYF. The entire variable domain, with the rest obtained from reference TRBV14 and TRBJ2-5, is as follows: EAGVTQFPSHSVIEKGQTVTLRCDPISGHDNLYWYRRVMGKEIKFLLHFVKESKQDESGMPNNRFLAERTGGTYSTLKVQPAELEDSGVYFCASSRGLQETQYFGPGTRLLVL.

The chain has TRBV7-3 and TRBJ1-2; weak D call: TRBD1 (5 bases). The CDR3 consists of 12 residues. CDR1 and CDR2 from the germline V gene are SGHTA and FQGTGA. The V gene lost 8 bases and the J gene lost 7 bases, with 14 bases spanning the gap. The DNA of the CDR3 is TGTGCCAGCGGGACTGACTTCTGTGGCTACACCTTC. Translated: CASGTDFCGYTF. The full variable domain, rest sourced from reference TRBV7-3 and TRBJ1-2, is GAGVSQTPSNKVTEKGKYVELRCDPISGHTALYWYRQSLGQGPEFLIYFQGTGAADDSGLPNDRFFAVRPEGSVSTLKIQRTERGDSAVYLCASGTDFCGYTFGSGTRLTVV.

This chain connects TRBV11-1 to TRBJ2-6; D may be TRBD2 (7 bases). Germline assignment: CDR1 SGHAT and CDR2 FQDESV (reference sequence). The CDR3 spans 18 residues. V was trimmed by 5 bases and J by 4 bases, leaving 21 bases between them. In DNA, the CDR3 is TGTGCCAGCAGCCGGGGGGCAGGGGCCGCCGGGGGGGCCAACGTCCTGACTTTC. Translation: CASSRGAGAAGGANVLTF. Full variable domain (remainder filled in from reference TRBV11-1 and TRBJ2-6): EAEVAQSPRYKITEKSQAVAFWCDPISGHATLYWYRQILGQGPELLVQFQDESVVDDSQLPKDRFSAERLKGVDSTLKIQPAELGDSAMYLCASSRGAGAAGGANVLTFGAGSRLTVL.

In regard to this clonotype: The CDR3 does not end in the conserved phenylalanine or tryptophan, so this is likely a read error. The J gene is TRBJ1-2, the V gene TRBV4-3, with unresolved D. The CDR3 has 14 amino acids. In germline, CDR1 is LGHNA, CDR2 YSLEER. Trimming took 2 bases from V and 6 from J, leaving 13 bases between them. DNA for the CDR3: TGCGCCAGCAGCCAACAAGAACCCCGGGATGGCTACACCCTC. Amino acids: CASSQQEPRDGYTL.

The V call is TRBV7-2, the J call TRBJ1-4; a weak D match, TRBD1 (6 bases). Germline loops: CDR1 SGHTA, CDR2 FQGNSA. This CDR3 spans 14 amino acids. Trimming took 7 bases from V and 2 from J, leaving 11 bases between them. CDR3 amino acids: CASTQGYTNEKLFF. The CDR3 DNA reads as TGTGCCAGCACACAGGGTTACACTAATGAAAAACTGTTTTTT.

This clonotype occurred many times. J is TRBJ1-1 and V is TRBV5-1; TRBD1 might be the D (6 bases). Trimming took 4 bases from V and 4 from J, leaving 11 bases between them. The CDR3 runs 13 residues. Per germline, CDR1 SGHRS and CDR2 YFSETQ. The CDR3 protein is CASSDRSVTEAFF. DNA of the CDR3: TGCGCCAGCAGCGACAGGTCGGTCACTGAAGCTTTCTTT.

The chain joins TRBV25-1 to TRBJ2-5; TRBD1 matches at 8 bases. Germline V gene data show CDR1 as MGHDK and CDR2 as SYGVNS. The CDR3 has 15 residues. Germline trimming cut 4 bases from V and 1 base from J; bases unmatched to any gene: 5. The CDR3 region is CASSVDRGFQETQYF. DNA for the CDR3: TGTGCCAGCAGTGTTGACAGGGGATTCCAAGAGACCCAGTACTTC.

The V call is TRBV6-5, the J call TRBJ1-1, with D possibly TRBD1 on 6 matching bases. The CDR3 spans 14 residues. V shed 2 bases and J shed 3 bases, with 10 bases lying between them. The germline gives CDR1 MNHEY, CDR2 SVGAGI. CDR3 sequence reads: CASSYRGAHTEAFF. In DNA, the CDR3 is TGTGCCAGCAGTTACCGGGGGGCTCACACTGAAGCTTTCTTT.

The chain carries TRBV6-1 and TRBJ1-3; D possibly corresponds to TRBD1 (5 bases). Germline-derived CDR1 and CDR2 are MNHNS and SASEGT. Trimming stripped 9 bases from V and 2 bases from J, with 11 bases between. The CDR3 runs 13 residues. This CDR3 reads CASRVRAGNTIYF. As DNA, the CDR3 is TGTGCCAGTAGGGTCAGGGCTGGAAACACCATATATTTT.

The chain links TRBV20-1 to TRBJ1-1, with D perhaps TRBD1 (6 bases). CDR3 length: 11 amino acids. Germline CDR1 reads DFQATT; CDR2 reads SNEGSKA (reference sequence). V shed 5 bases and J shed 7 bases, with 11 bases lying between them. The CDR3 DNA follows: TGCAGTGCTGCAGGGGATGGTGAAGCTTTCTTT. Amino acids: CSAAGDGEAFF.